The T cell receptor beta chain under discussion was sequenced for a study of cytomegalovirus exposure and HLA in healthy donors. Study-level information: As an earlier analysis found, around 200 million T cells yielded approximately 100 million unique TCR beta sequences. Broader study findings: A missense DCLRE1C variant was associated with V- and J-gene trimming of TCR beta chains in a later analysis, and an independent cohort replicated the association. More clonal expansion characterized HLA-associated TCR beta chains than equally common others in a later analysis. Cytomegalovirus status was reportedly diagnosed by the classifier with high sensitivity and specificity.

CDR1 and CDR2 from the germline V gene are SEHNR and FQNEAQ (reference sequence). This CDR3 comprises 18 residues. The V and J ends lost 4 bases and 4 bases respectively, with 24 bases between them. Primers included in the PCR were 60 Vbeta and 13 Jbeta primers. Assay used: immunoSEQ multiplex PCR; TCRdb lists only in-frame clones, some missing. The profile shows around 110,000 clones, about 60% of them singletons. This clone was picked up a small number of times. Its antigen is unknown. The clonotype comes from a woman under 40 in good health and CMV-seronegative. Sample: PBMCs. The V call is TRBV7-9, the J call TRBJ2-3; the D gene is possibly TRBD2 (5 bases). This CDR3 reads CASSYPYGDHGGSDTQYF. The DNA of the CDR3 is TGTGCCAGCAGCTACCCCTACGGGGATCATGGCGGGTCAGATACGCAGTATTTT.